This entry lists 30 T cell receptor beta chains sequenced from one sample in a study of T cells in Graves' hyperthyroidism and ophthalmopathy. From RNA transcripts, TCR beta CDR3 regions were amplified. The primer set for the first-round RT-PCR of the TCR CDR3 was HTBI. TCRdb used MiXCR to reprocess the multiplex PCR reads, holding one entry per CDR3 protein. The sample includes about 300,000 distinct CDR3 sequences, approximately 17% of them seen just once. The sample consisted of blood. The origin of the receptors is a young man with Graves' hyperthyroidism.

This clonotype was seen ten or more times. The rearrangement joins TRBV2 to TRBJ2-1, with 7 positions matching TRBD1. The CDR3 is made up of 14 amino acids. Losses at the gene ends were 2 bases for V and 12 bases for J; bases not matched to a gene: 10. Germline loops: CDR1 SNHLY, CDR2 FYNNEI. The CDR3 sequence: CASSETRQGVGQFF. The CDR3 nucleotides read TGTGCCAGCAGTGAAACGAGACAGGGAGTAGGGCAGTTCTTC.

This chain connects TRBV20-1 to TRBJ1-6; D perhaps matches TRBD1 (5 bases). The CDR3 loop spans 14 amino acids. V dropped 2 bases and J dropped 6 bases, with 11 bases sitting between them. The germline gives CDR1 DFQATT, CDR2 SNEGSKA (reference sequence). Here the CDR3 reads CSARTSRANSPLHF. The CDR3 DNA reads TGCAGTGCTAGAACTTCCAGGGCTAATTCACCCCTCCACTTT.

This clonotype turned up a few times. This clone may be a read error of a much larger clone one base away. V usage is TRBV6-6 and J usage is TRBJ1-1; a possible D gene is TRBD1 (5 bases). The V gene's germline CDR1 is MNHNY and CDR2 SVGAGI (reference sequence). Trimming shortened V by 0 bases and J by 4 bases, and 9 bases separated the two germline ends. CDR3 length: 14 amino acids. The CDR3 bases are TGTGCCAGCAGTTACTCGATTAGGGGCACTGAAGCTTTCTTT. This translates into CASSYSIRGTEAFF.

The chain's CDR3 is CASSSGGLGAETQYF. CDR3 DNA: TGTGCCAGCAGCTCTGGGGGCCTCGGGGCCGAGACCCAGTACTTC. The rearrangement joins TRBV7-9 to TRBJ2-5; a weak D match, TRBD1 (6 bases). The CDR3 loop spans 15 amino acids. Trimming pared 4 bases from V and 5 bases from J, leaving 17 bases between. The V gene's germline CDR1 is SEHNR and CDR2 FQNEAQ (reference sequence).

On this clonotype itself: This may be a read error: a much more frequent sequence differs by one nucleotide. The CDR3 loop is CASSPTGVGGDTQYF. The CDR3 DNA is TGTGCCAGCAGCCCAACAGGGGTAGGAGGAGATACGCAGTATTTT. The rearrangement links TRBV7-9 to TRBJ2-3; 7 bases are a match to TRBD1. V lost 5 bases to trimming and J lost 5 bases; unmatched junction nucleotides: 10. CDR1 and CDR2 from the germline V gene are SEHNR and FQNEAQ (reference sequence). The CDR3 is made up of 15 amino acids.

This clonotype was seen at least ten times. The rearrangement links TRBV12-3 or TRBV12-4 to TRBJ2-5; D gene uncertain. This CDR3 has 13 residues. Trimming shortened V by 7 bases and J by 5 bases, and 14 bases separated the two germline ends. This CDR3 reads CASTISAGETQYF. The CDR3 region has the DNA TGTGCCAGCACCATCTCGGCCGGGGAGACCCAGTACTTC.

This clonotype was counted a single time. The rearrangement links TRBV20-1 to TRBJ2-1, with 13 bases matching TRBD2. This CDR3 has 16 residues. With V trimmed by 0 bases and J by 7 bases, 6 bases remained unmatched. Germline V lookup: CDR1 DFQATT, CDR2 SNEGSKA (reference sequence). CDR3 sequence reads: CSARDHRTSGSNEQFF. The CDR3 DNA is TGCAGTGCTAGAGATCACCGGACTAGCGGGAGTAATGAGCAGTTCTTC.

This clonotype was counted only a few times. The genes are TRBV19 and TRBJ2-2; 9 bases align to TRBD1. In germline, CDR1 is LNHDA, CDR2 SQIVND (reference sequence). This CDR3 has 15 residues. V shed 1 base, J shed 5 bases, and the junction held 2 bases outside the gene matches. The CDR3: CASSIVGQGTGELFF. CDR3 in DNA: TGTGCCAGTAGTATAGTGGGACAGGGTACCGGGGAGCTGTTTTTT.

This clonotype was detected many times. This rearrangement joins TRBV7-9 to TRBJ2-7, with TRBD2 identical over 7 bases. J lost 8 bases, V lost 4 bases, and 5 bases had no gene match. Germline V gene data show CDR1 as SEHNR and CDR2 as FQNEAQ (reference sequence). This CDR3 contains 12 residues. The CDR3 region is CASSSTSFQQYF. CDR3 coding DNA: TGTGCCAGCAGCTCGACTAGCTTCCAGCAGTACTTC.

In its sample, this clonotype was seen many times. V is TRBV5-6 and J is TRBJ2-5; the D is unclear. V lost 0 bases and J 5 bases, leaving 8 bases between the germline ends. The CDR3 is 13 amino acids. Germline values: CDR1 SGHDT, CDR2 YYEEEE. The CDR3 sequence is CASSLALFETQYF. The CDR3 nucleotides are TGTGCCAGCAGCTTGGCCCTTTTCGAGACCCAGTACTTC.

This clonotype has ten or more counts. The CDR3 sequence: CASSSGPSYNEQFF. The CDR3 nucleotides read TGTGCCAGCAGCTCGGGACCATCTTACAATGAGCAGTTCTTC. The chain joins TRBV7-3 to TRBJ2-1; D tentatively reads TRBD1 or TRBD2 (5 bases each). The CDR3 sequence is 14 residues long. Germline V lookup: CDR1 SGHTA, CDR2 FQGTGA. V shed 4 bases and J shed 4 bases, with 11 bases lying between them.

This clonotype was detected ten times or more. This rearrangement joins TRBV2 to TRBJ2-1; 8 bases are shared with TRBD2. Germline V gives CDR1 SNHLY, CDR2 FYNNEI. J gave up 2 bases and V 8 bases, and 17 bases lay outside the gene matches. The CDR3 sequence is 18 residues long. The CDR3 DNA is TGTGCCAGCCGGGGGGGCGGGGGGAGGCTAGCGGCCTACAATGAGCAGTTCTTC. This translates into CASRGGGGRLAAYNEQFF.

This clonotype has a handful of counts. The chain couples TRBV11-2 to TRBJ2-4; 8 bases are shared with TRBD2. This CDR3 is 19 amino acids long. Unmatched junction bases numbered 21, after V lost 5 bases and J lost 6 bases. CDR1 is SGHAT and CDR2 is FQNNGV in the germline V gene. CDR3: CASSPANGGGREALNIQYF. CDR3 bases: TGTGCCAGCAGCCCCGCGAACGGGGGGGGCAGGGAGGCTTTAAACATTCAGTACTTC.

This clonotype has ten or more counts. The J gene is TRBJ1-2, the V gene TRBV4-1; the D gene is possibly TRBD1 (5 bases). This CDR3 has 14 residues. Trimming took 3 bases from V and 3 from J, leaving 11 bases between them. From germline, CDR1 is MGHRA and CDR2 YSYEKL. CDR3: CASSQGLGDYGYTF. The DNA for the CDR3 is TGCGCCAGCAGCCAGGGGTTAGGGGACTATGGCTACACCTTC.

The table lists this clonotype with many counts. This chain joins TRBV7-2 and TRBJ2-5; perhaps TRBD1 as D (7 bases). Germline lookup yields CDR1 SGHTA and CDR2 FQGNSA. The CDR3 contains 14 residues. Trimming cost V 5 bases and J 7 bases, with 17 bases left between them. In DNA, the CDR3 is TGTGCCAGCAGCGCAGGGCCCCAGGGGGGGACCCAGTACTTC. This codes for CASSAGPQGGTQYF.

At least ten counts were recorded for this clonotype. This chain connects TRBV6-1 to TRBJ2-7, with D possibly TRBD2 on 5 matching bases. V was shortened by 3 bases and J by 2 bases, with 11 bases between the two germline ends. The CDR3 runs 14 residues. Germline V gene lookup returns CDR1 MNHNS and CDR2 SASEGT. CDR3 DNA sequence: TGTGCCAGCAGTGATGGAGGTGATGCCTACGAGCAGTACTTC. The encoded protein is CASSDGGDAYEQYF.

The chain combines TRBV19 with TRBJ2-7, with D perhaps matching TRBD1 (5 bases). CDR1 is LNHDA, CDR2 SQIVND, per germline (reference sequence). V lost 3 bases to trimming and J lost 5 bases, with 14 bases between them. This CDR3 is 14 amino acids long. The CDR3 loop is CASSIQGGIDEQYF. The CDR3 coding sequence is TGTGCCAGTAGTATCCAGGGTGGAATCGACGAGCAGTACTTC.

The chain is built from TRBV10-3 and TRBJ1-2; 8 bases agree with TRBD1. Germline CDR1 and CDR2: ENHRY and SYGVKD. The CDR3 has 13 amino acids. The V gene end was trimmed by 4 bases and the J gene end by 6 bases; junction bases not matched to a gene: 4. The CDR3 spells CAISGQGADGYTF. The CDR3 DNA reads TGTGCCATCAGTGGGCAGGGGGCCGATGGCTACACCTTC.

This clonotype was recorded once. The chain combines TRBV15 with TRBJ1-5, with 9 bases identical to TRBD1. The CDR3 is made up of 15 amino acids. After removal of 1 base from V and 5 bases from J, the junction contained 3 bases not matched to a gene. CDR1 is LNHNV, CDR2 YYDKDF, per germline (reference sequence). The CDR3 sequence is CATSRVRTGDQPQHF. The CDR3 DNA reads TGTGCCACCAGCAGAGTACGGACAGGGGATCAGCCCCAGCATTTT.

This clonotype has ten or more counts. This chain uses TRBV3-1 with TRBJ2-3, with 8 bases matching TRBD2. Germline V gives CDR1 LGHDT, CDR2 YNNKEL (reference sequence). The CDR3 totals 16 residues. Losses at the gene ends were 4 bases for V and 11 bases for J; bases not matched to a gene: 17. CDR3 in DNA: TGTGCCAGCAGCCTTGGAGATGGAAGCGGGAGTGTTAAGCAGTATTTT. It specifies CASSLGDGSGSVKQYF.

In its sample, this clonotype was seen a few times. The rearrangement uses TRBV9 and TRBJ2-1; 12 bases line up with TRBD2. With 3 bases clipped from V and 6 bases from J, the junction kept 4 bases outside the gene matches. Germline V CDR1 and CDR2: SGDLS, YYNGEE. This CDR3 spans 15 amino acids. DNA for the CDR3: TGTGCCAGCAGCGGATCGACTAGCGGGAGCAATGAGCAGTTCTTC. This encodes CASSGSTSGSNEQFF.

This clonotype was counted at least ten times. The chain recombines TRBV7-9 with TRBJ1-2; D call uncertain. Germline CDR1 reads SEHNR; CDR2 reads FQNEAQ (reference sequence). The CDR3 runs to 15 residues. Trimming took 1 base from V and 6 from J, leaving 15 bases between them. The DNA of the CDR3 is TGTGCCAGCAGCTTAGAGGACCCACGTCCCCATGGCTACACCTTC. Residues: CASSLEDPRPHGYTF.

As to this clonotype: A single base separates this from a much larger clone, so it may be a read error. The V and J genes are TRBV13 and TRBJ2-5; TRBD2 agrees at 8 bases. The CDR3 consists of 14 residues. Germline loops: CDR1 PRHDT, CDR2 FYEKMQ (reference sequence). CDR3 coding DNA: TGTACCAGCAGCCTCCGGCGGGGGGTCGAGACCCAGTACTTC. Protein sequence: CTSSLRRGVETQYF. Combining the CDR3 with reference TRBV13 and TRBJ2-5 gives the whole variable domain AAGVIQSPRHLIKEKRETATLKCYPIPRHDTVYWYQQGPGQDPQFLISFYEKMQSDKGSIPDRFSAQQFSDYHSELNMSSLELGDSALYFCTSSLRRGVETQYFGPGTRLLVL.

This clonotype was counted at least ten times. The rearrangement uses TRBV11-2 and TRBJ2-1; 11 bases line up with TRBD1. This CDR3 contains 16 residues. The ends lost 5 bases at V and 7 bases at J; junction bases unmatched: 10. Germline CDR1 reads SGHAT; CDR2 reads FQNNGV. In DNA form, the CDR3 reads TGTGCCAGCAGCCAGGACAGGGGGCGCAGGGCGAATGAGCAGTTCTTC. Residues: CASSQDRGRRANEQFF.

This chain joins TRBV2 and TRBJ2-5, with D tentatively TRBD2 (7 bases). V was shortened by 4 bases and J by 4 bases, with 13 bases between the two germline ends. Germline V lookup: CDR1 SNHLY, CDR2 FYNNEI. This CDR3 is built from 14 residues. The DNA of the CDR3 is TGTGCCAGCAGTGTGCAGGGAGGGGGAGAGACCCAGTACTTC. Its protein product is CASSVQGGGETQYF.

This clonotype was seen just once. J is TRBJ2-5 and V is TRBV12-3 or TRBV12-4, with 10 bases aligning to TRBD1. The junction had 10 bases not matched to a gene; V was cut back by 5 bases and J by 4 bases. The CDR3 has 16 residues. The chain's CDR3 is CASSRPGTGEGETQYF. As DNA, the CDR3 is TGTGCCAGCAGTCGTCCCGGGACAGGGGAGGGAGAGACCCAGTACTTC.

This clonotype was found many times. This CDR3 reads CASSGDGSGGTQYF. The CDR3 DNA follows: TGTGCCAGCAGTGGTGACGGGAGCGGGGGTACGCAGTATTTT. The chain employs TRBV2 and TRBJ2-3; 8 bases fit TRBD2. Per the germline V gene, CDR1 is SNHLY and CDR2 is FYNNEI. This CDR3 is built from 14 residues. The J segment lost 8 bases and the V segment lost 4 bases, leaving 8 bases of the junction unmatched.

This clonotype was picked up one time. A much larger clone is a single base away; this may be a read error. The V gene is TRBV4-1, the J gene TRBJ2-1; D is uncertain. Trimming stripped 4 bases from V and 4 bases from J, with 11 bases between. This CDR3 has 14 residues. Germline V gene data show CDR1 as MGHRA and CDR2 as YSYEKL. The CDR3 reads CASSPPYLYNEQFF. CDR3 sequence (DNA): TGCGCCAGCAGCCCACCGTACTTATACAATGAGCAGTTCTTC.

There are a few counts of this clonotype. CDR3 sequence reads: CASSLAGGQSDTQYF. The CDR3, as DNA: TGCGCCAGCAGCTTGGCGGGAGGACAGTCAGATACGCAGTATTTT. The chain links TRBV5-1 to TRBJ2-3; D possibly corresponds to TRBD2 (7 bases). Trimming removed 0 bases from V and 4 bases from J, with 12 bases in between. In germline, CDR1 is SGHRS, CDR2 YFSETQ. This CDR3 has 15 residues.

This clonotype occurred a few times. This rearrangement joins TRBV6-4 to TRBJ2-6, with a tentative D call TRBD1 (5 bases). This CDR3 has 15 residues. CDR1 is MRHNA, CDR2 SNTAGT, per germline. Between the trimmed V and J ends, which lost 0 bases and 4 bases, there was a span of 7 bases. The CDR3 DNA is TGTGCCAGCAGTGACTCAGGGGCGGGGGCCAACGTCCTGACTTTC. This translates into CASSDSGAGANVLTF.